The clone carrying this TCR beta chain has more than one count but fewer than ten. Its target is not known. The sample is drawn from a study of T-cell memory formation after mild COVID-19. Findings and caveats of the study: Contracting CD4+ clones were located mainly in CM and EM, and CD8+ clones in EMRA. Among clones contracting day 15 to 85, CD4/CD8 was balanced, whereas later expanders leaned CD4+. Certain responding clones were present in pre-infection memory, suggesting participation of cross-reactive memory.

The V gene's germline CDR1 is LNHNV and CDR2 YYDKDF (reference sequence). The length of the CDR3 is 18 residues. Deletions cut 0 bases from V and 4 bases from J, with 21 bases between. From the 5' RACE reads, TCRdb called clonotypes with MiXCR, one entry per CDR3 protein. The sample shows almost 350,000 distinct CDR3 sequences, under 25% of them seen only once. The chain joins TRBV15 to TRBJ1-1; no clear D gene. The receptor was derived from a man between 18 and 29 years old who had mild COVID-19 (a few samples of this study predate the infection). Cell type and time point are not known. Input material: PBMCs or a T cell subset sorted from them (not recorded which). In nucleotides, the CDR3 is TGTGCCACCAGCAGAGATCTGACCCATCGGGCAGTTGGCACTGAAGCTTTCTTT. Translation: CATSRDLTHRAVGTEAFF. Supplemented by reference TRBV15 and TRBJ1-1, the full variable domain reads DAMVIQNPRYQVTQFGKPVTLSCSQTLNHNVMYWYQQKSSQAPKLLFHYYDKDFNNEADTPDNFQSRRPNTSFCFLDIRSPGLGDTAMYLCATSRDLTHRAVGTEAFFGQGTRLTVV.